These 24 T cell receptor beta chains originate from one sample sequenced in a study of blood T cell repertoires in COVID-19. The method was immunoSEQ multiplex PCR; TCRdb's version includes in-frame clones alone and lacks a portion of them. The profile covers some 380,000 clones, with roughly 86% appearing a single time and roughly 2% taken by the ten largest. Sequenced sample: PBMCs or T cells enriched from blood (not recorded which). The receptors shown here come from a woman aged 35 to 49 with acute COVID-19.

The chain joins TRBV11-2 to TRBJ2-3; 9 bases are a match to TRBD2. V lost 5 bases to trimming and J lost 3 bases; unmatched junction nucleotides: 9. In germline, CDR1 is SGHAT, CDR2 FQNNGV. CDR3 length equals 16 residues. CDR3 residues: CASSNLWAGGTDTQYF. The CDR3 nucleotides are TGTGCCAGCAGCAATCTGTGGGCGGGGGGGACAGATACGCAGTATTTT.

The CDR3 loop reads CASSQHTSSYNSPLHF. The CDR3 DNA sequence: TGTGCCAGCAGCCAACACACGTCCTCCTATAATTCACCCCTCCACTTT. The rearrangement uses TRBV3-1 (or the pseudogene TRBV3-2) and TRBJ1-6; D gene uncertain. CDR1 LGHDT and CDR2 YNNKEL come from the germline V gene (reference sequence). Between the trimmed V and J ends, which lost 2 bases and 0 bases, there was a span of 8 bases. The CDR3 is 16 amino acids.

This clone has only one observation. The chain couples TRBV2 to TRBJ1-6; D unclear. Germline values: CDR1 SNHLY, CDR2 FYNNEI. Trimming cost V 6 bases and J 8 bases, with 5 bases left between them. The CDR3 covers 11 residues. Written as DNA, the CDR3 is TGTGCCAGCAGGGCGGATTCACCCCTCCACTTT. This gives the protein CASRADSPLHF.

The chain is built from TRBV5-1 and TRBJ2-7; tentatively, D is TRBD1 (6 bases). The germline gives CDR1 SGHRS, CDR2 YFSETQ. This CDR3 has 16 residues. V was pared by 0 bases and J by 1 base, with 14 bases between. The CDR3 region is CASSLGPVGQSYEQYF. The CDR3 DNA is TGCGCCAGCAGCTTGGGGCCGGTTGGACAGTCCTACGAGCAGTACTTC. Complete variable domain (other parts from reference TRBV5-1 and TRBJ2-7): KAGVTQTPRYLIKTRGQQVTLSCSPISGHRSVSWYQQTPGQGLQFLFEYFSETQRNKGNFPGRFSGRQFSNSRSEMNVSTLELGDSALYLCASSLGPVGQSYEQYFGPGTRLTVT.

V is TRBV5-4 and J is TRBJ2-3; D might be TRBD2 (6 bases). CDR1 is SGHNT, CDR2 YYREEE, per germline (reference sequence). This CDR3 has 16 residues. Between the trimmed V and J ends, which lost 0 bases and 0 bases, there was a span of 11 bases. In nucleotides, the CDR3 is TGTGCCAGCAGCTTGGCCGGCGGGGCTAGCACAGATACGCAGTATTTT. It is translated as CASSLAGGASTDTQYF.

This clone was picked up one time. The CDR3 protein is CASSLESQRGGLADIQYF. The DNA of the CDR3 is TGTGCCAGCAGCTTAGAATCCCAGCGGGGGGGCCTAGCAGACATTCAGTACTTC. The chain links TRBV11-2 to TRBJ2-4; 10 nucleotides agree with TRBD2. The CDR3 is 18 residues long. Germline V gene sequence: CDR1 SGHAT, CDR2 FQNNGV. The J segment lost 8 bases and the V segment lost 0 bases, leaving 13 bases of the junction unmatched.

The chain couples TRBV24-1 to TRBJ2-3, with a possible D match to TRBD1 (5 bases). The CDR3 sequence is 14 residues long. Trimming shortened V by 5 bases and J by 0 bases, and 8 bases separated the two germline ends. Germline V gene data show CDR1 as KGHDR and CDR2 as SFDVKD. CDR3 sequence: CATSAQGSTDTQYF. The CDR3 DNA is TGTGCCACCAGTGCCCAGGGTAGCACAGATACGCAGTATTTT.

The rearrangement uses TRBV30 and TRBJ2-3; the D gene is possibly TRBD2 (7 bases). The ends were cut back, 2 bases at V and 5 bases at J, with 14 bases in the middle. The CDR3 has 14 amino acids. Germline V gives CDR1 GTSNPN, CDR2 SVGIG (reference sequence). The CDR3 protein is CAWSSGGRGDTQYF. CDR3 coding DNA: TGTGCCTGGAGTTCGGGGGGCCGCGGAGATACGCAGTATTTT.

V usage is TRBV6-1 and J usage is TRBJ1-3; 7 nucleotides align to TRBD1. This CDR3 has 18 residues. V lost 2 bases, J lost 0 bases, and 10 bases stayed unmatched. Germline assignment: CDR1 MNHNS and CDR2 SASEGT. CDR3 amino acids: CASSEYRTGTYSGNTIYF. In DNA, the CDR3 is TGTGCCAGCAGTGAATATAGGACAGGCACTTACTCTGGAAACACCATATATTTT.

Here the CDR3 DNA reads TGCGCCAGCAGCCACCCGCCCGGGACAGGGCTCTCTGGGGCCAACGTCCTGACTTTC. Protein: CASSHPPGTGLSGANVLTF. V and J are TRBV4-1 and TRBJ2-6; 9 nucleotides align to TRBD1. Germline V lookup: CDR1 MGHRA, CDR2 YSYEKL. J was trimmed by 0 bases and V by 3 bases; bases with no gene match: 9. The CDR3 totals 19 residues.

V is TRBV27 and J is TRBJ1-1; a weak D match, TRBD1 (6 bases). Between the trimmed V and J ends, which lost 5 bases and 4 bases, there was a span of 8 bases. In germline, CDR1 is MNHEY, CDR2 SMNVEV (reference sequence). This CDR3 has 12 amino acids. The CDR3 bases are TGTGCCAGCAGTGGGGGCGGCACTGAAGCTTTCTTT. Its protein is CASSGGGTEAFF.

The V gene is TRBV2, the J gene TRBJ1-1; D is unresolved. V was trimmed by 2 bases and J by 0 bases, leaving 7 bases between them. The CDR3 extends over 14 amino acids. Germline-derived CDR1 and CDR2 are SNHLY and FYNNEI. In nucleotides, the CDR3 is TGTGCCAGCAGTGAAATTCTGTTGAACACTGAAGCTTTCTTT. It codes for CASSEILLNTEAFF.

The chain uses TRBV5-1 and TRBJ1-6, with 10 bases aligning to TRBD1. This CDR3 spans 14 amino acids. The germline V gene has CDR1 SGHRS and CDR2 YFSETQ. Trimming took 2 bases from V and 8 from J; bases not matched to a gene: 1. The CDR3 spells CASSFGTGDSPLHF. The CDR3 bases are TGCGCCAGCAGCTTCGGGACAGGGGATTCACCCCTCCACTTT.

The genes are TRBV7-6 and TRBJ1-3, with TRBD1 matching over 7 bases. CDR1 is SGHVS, CDR2 FNYEAQ, per germline. V was pared by 2 bases and J by 0 bases, with 16 bases of the junction left unmatched. The CDR3 runs 20 residues. The CDR3 is CASSLTPRVRDRGSGNTIYF. CDR3 bases: TGTGCCAGCAGCTTAACTCCTCGGGTTCGGGACAGAGGCTCTGGAAACACCATATATTTT.

The genes are TRBV5-1 and TRBJ1-2; 8 positions match TRBD1. Germline lookup yields CDR1 SGHRS and CDR2 YFSETQ. V dropped 3 bases and J dropped 4; count of bases not matched to a gene: 5. The length of the CDR3 is 14 residues. The CDR3 sequence: CASSSGGAGYGYTF. The DNA for the CDR3 is TGCGCCAGCAGCTCAGGGGGCGCCGGCTATGGCTACACCTTC.

This chain links TRBV9 with TRBJ2-5; TRBD2 agrees at 7 bases. The CDR3 has 14 amino acids. Germline CDR1 is SGDLS and CDR2 is YYNGEE. Trimming cost V 4 bases and J 4 bases; bases outside gene matches: 7. Here the CDR3 DNA reads TGTGCCAGCAGCCCTGGGGACTACTTAGAGACCCAGTACTTC. It encodes CASSPGDYLETQYF.

The chain recombines TRBV7-9 with TRBJ2-5; 9 bases agree with TRBD2. Germline trimming cut 1 base from V and 1 base from J; bases unmatched to any gene: 7. This CDR3 comprises 17 residues. Germline V lookup: CDR1 SEHNR, CDR2 FQNEAQ (reference sequence). The CDR3 loop reads CASSLVGAGGFQETQYF. The DNA for the CDR3 is TGTGCCAGCAGCTTAGTCGGAGCGGGGGGCTTCCAAGAGACCCAGTACTTC. The full variable domain, in which reference TRBV7-9 and TRBJ2-5 provide the parts outside the CDR3, is DTGVSQNPRHKITKRGQNVTFRCDPISEHNRLYWYRQTLGQGPEFLTYFQNEAQLEKSRLLSDRFSAERPKGSFSTLEIQRTEQGDSAMYLCASSLVGAGGFQETQYFGPGTRLLVL.

The chain has TRBV15 and TRBJ2-1; 10 bases are a match to TRBD2. This CDR3 region has 16 residues. The junction had 3 bases not matched to a gene; V was cut back by 0 bases and J by 4 bases. Germline CDR1 reads LNHNV; CDR2 reads YYDKDF (reference sequence). CDR3 in DNA: TGTGCCACCAGCAGAGAGCCAGCGGGGGGGTACAATGAGCAGTTCTTC. Amino acid sequence: CATSREPAGGYNEQFF.

V and J are TRBV5-1 and TRBJ1-1; the D gene is possibly TRBD1 (6 bases). The ends were cut back, 3 bases at V and 1 base at J, with 10 bases in the middle. The CDR3 consists of 14 residues. CDR1 and CDR2 (germline): SGHRS, YFSETQ. The CDR3 bases are TGCGCCAGCAGCTGGAAGGACAGGAACACTGAAGCTTTCTTT. This codes for CASSWKDRNTEAFF.

The DNA of the CDR3 is TGTGCCAGTCAGGAGGGGGCCAGGTGGACTGAAGCTTTCTTT. It codes for CASQEGARWTEAFF. This chain connects TRBV19 to TRBJ1-1, with TRBD1 matching over 7 bases. Unmatched junction bases numbered 11, after V lost 8 bases and J lost 5 bases. Germline V lookup: CDR1 LNHDA, CDR2 SQIVND (reference sequence). The CDR3 loop spans 14 amino acids.

This chain links TRBV6-5 with TRBJ2-1, with 12 bases identical to TRBD2. Germline V gene sequence: CDR1 MNHEY, CDR2 SVGAGI. The CDR3 extends over 15 amino acids. After removal of 1 base from V and 9 bases from J, the junction contained 4 bases not matched to a gene. The CDR3 nucleotides are TGTGCCAGCAGTTACTTAACTAGCGGGGGGTCTGAGCAGTTCTTC. Its translation is CASSYLTSGGSEQFF.

This clone was seen a single time. The V gene is TRBV11-3, the J gene TRBJ2-3; the match to TRBD2 covers 8 bases. The germline V gene has CDR1 SGHNT and CDR2 YENEEA. This CDR3 is 16 amino acids long. V lost 1 base and J lost 6; bases outside the gene matches: 9. The CDR3 DNA sequence: TGTGCCAGCAGCTTAGGTGGAGCGGGGGCGGGGGATACGCAGTATTTT. This encodes CASSLGGAGAGDTQYF.

The chain carries TRBV20-1 and TRBJ2-7; TRBD1 is a possible D gene (5 bases). Germline CDR1 reads DFQATT; CDR2 reads SNEGSKA (reference sequence). Trimming pared 4 bases from V and 3 bases from J, leaving 7 bases between. The CDR3 length is 11 residues. CDR3 in DNA: TGCAGTGCTATGCAGGGCTACGAGCAGTACTTC. Its translation is CSAMQGYEQYF.

The V and J genes are TRBV24-1 and TRBJ2-2, with 7 bases matching TRBD1. J gave up 1 base and V 9 bases, and 4 bases lay outside the gene matches. Germline loops: CDR1 KGHDR, CDR2 SFDVKD. CDR3 length: 14 residues. CDR3 in amino acids: CATENRGNTGELFF. The CDR3 region has the DNA TGTGCCACCGAGAACAGGGGGAACACCGGGGAGCTGTTTTTT.